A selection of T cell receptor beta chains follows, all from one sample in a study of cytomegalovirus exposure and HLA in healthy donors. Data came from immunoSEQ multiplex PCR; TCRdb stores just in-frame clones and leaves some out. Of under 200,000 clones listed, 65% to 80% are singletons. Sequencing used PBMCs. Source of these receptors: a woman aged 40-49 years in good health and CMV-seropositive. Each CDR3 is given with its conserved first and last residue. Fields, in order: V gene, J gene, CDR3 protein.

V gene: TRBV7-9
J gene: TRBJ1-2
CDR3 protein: CSSSLAGQGYGYTF

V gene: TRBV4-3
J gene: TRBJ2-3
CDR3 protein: CASSLSGQGTDTQYF

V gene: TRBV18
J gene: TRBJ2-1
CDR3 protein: CASSPRLAGAYNEQFF

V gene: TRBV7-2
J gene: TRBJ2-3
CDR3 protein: CASSLELAGAGDTQYF

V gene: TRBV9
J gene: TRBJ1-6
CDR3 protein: CASSVGSGQGASNSPLHF

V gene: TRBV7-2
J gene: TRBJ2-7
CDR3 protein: CASSLGLGTGQDEQYF

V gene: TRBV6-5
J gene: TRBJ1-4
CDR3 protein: CASSYSGARGEKLFF

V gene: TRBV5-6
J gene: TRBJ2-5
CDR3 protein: CASSLGAGEETQYF

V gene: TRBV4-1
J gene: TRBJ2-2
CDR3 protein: CASRLTGTPDTGELFF

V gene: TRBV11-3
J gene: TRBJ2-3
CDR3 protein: CASSPRTGSTDTQYF